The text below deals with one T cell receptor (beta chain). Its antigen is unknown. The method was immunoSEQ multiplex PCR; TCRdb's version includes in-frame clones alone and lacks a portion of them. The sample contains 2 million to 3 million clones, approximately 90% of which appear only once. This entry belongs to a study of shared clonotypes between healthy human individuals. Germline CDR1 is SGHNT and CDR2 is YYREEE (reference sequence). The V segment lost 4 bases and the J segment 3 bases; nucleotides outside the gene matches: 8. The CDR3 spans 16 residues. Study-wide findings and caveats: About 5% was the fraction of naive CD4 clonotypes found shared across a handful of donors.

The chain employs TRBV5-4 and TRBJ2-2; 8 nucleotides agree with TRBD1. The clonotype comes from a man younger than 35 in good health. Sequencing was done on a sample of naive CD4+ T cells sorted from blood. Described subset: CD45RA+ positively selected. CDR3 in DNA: TGTGCCAGCAGCAGGCGATCGACAGGGGACACCGGGGAGCTGTTTTTT. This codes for CASSRRSTGDTGELFF.